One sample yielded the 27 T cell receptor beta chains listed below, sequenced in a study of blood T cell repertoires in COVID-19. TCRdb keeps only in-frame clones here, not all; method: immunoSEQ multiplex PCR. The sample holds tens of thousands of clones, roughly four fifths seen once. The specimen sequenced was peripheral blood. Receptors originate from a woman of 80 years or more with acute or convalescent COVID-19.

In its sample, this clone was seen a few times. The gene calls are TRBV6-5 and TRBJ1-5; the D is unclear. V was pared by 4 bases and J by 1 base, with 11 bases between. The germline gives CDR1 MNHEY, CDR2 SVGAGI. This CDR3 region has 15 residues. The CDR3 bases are TGTGCCAGCAGTTCCCGGGGTGGAAGCAATCAGCCCCAGCATTTT. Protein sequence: CASSSRGGSNQPQHF.

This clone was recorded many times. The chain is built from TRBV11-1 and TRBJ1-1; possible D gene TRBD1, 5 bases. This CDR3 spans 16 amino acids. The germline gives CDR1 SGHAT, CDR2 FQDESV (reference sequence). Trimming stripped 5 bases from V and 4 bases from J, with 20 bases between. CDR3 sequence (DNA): TGTGCCAGCAGCCCCCGGGAGGGGCGCTTTGCCACTGAAGCTTTCTTT. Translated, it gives CASSPREGRFATEAFF.

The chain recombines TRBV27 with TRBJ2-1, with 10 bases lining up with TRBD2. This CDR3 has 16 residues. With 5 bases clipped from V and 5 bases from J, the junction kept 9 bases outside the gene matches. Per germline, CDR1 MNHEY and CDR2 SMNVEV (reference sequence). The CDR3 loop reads CASSNLAGVPHNEQFF. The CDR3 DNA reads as TGTGCCAGCAGTAACCTAGCGGGAGTCCCCCACAATGAGCAGTTCTTC.

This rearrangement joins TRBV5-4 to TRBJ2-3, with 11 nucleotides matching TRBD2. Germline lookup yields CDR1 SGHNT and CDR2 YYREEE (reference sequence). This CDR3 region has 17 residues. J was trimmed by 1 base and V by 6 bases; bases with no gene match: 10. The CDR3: CASNRVLAGGRTDTQYF. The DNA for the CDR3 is TGTGCCAGCAACAGGGTTCTAGCGGGAGGTCGCACAGATACGCAGTATTTT.

The CDR3 sequence: CASSERGRPNYGYTF. The CDR3 coding sequence is TGTGCCAGCAGTGAAAGAGGGAGGCCCAACTATGGCTACACCTTC. This sequence joins TRBV6-1 and TRBJ1-2; no reliable D call. V lost 2 bases and J 2 bases, leaving 12 bases between the germline ends. The CDR3 runs to 15 residues. Germline V gene lookup returns CDR1 MNHNS and CDR2 SASEGT.

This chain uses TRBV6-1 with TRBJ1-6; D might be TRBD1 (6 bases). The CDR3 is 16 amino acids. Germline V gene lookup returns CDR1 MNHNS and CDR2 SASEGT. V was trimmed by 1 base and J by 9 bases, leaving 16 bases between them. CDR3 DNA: TGTGCCAGCAGTGAAGAAGAAGGGGGTATCACTTCACCCCTCCACTTT. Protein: CASSEEEGGITSPLHF.

The CDR3 protein is CASSYSGVGTNYNEQFF. The DNA for the CDR3 is TGTGCCAGCAGTTACTCAGGCGTGGGGACTAACTACAATGAGCAGTTCTTC. V and J are TRBV6-2 or TRBV6-3 and TRBJ2-1; 7 nucleotides match TRBD2. Germline CDR1 and CDR2: MNHEY and SVGEGT. Trimming cost V 0 bases and J 3 bases; bases outside gene matches: 8. This CDR3 has 17 amino acids.

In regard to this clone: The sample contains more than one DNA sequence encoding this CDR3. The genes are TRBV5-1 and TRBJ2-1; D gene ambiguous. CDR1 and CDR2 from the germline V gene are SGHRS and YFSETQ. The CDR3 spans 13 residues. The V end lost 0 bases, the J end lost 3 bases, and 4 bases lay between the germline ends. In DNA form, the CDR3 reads TGCGCCAGCAGCTTGGATAGCTACAATGAGCAGTTCTTC. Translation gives CASSLDSYNEQFF.

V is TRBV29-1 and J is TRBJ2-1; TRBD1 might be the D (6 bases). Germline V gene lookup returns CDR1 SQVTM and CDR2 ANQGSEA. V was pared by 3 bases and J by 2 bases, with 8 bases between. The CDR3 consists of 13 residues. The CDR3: CSVDRGTYNEQFF. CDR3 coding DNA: TGCAGCGTTGACAGGGGAACCTACAATGAGCAGTTCTTC.

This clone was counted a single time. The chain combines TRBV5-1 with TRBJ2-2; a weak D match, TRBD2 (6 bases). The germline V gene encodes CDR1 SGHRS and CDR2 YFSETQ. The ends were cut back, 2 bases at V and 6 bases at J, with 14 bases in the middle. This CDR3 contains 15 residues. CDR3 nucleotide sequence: TGCGCCAGCAGCTTCGCGGGGACGGATTCCGGGGAGCTGTTTTTT. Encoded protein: CASSFAGTDSGELFF.

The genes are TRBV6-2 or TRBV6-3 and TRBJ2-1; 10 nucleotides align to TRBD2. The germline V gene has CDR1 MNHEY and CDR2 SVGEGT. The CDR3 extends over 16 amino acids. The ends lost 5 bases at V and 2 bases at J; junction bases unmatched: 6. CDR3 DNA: TGTGCCAGCAGTCCCCGGAGCGGGAGGGCCTACAATGAGCAGTTCTTC. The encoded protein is CASSPRSGRAYNEQFF.

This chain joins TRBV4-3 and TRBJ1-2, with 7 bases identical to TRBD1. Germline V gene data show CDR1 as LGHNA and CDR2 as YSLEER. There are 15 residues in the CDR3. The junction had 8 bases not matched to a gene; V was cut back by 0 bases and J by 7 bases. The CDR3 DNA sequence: TGCGCCAGCAGCCAAGACGACAGGGATCAGAGTGGCTACACCTTC. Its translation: CASSQDDRDQSGYTF.

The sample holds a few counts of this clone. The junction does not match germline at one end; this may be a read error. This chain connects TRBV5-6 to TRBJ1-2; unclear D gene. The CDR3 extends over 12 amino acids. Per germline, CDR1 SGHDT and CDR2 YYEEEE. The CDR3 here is CASSRGNFGYTF. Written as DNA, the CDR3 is TGTGCCAGCAGCAGAGGGAACTTTGGCTACACCTTC.

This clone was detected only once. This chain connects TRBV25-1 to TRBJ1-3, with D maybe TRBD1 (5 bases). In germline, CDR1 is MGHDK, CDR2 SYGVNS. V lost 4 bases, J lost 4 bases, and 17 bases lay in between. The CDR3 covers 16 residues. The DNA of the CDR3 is TGTGCCAGCAGTGCCTACCGGCAGGGTGCCGGAAACACCATATATTTT. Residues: CASSAYRQGAGNTIYF.

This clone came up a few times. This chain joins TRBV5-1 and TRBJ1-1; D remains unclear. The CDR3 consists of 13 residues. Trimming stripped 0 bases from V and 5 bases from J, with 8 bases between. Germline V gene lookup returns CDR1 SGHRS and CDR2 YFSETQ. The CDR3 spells CASSLARETEAFF. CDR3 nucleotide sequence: TGCGCCAGCAGCTTGGCCCGGGAAACTGAAGCTTTCTTT.

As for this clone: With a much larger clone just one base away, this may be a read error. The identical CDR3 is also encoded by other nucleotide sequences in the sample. CDR3 in amino acids: CASSLRASGLNEQFF. DNA of the CDR3: TGCGCCAGCAGCTTGAGGGCTAGCGGACTGAATGAGCAATTCTTC. The chain uses TRBV5-1 and TRBJ2-1; TRBD2 aligns across 7 bases. Germline lookup yields CDR1 SGHRS and CDR2 YFSETQ. There are 15 residues in the CDR3.

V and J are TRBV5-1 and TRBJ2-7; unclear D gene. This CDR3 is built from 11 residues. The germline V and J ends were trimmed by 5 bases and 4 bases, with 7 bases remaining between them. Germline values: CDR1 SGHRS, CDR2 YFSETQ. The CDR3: CASRLLYEQYF. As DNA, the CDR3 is TGCGCCAGCAGATTATTGTACGAGCAGTACTTC.

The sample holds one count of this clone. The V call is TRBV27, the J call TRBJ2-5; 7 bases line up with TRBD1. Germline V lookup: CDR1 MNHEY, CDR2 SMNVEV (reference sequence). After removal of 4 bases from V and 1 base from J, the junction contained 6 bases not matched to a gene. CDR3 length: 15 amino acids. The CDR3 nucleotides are TGTGCCAGCAGTTACTACCGGGACAGCCAAGAGACCCAGTACTTC. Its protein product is CASSYYRDSQETQYF.

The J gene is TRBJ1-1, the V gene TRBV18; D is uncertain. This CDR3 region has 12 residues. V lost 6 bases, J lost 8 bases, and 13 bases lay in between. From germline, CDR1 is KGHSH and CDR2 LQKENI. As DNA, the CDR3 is TGTGCCAGCTCCCTTGGAGGCTCCGAAGCTTTCTTT. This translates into CASSLGGSEAFF.

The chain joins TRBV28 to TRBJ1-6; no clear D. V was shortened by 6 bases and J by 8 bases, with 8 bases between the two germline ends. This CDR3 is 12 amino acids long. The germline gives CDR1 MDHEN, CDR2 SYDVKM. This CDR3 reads CASSTSYSPLHF. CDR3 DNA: TGTGCCAGCAGCACTTCCTATTCACCCCTCCACTTT.

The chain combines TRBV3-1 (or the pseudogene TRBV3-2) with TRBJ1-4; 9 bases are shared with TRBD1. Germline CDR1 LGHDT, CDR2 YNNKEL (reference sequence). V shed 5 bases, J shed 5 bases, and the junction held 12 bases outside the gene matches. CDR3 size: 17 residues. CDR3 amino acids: CASSSHPTTGGNEKLFF. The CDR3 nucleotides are TGTGCCAGCAGCTCCCACCCGACGACAGGGGGGAATGAAAAACTGTTTTTT.

CDR3 DNA sequence: TGTGCCAGCAGCCCGTCACTAGCGGGAGGAAGCACAGATACGCAGTATTTT. It translates to CASSPSLAGGSTDTQYF. This sequence joins TRBV11-3 and TRBJ2-3, with TRBD2 matching over 12 bases. Looked up from germline, CDR1 is SGHNT and CDR2 is YENEEA. The ends lost 5 bases at V and 0 bases at J; junction bases unmatched: 6. The CDR3 is made up of 17 amino acids.

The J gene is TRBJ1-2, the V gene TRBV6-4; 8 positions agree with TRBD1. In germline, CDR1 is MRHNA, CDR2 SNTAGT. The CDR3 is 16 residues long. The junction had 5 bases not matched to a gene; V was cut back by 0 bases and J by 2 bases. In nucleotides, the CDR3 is TGTGCCAGCAGTGACTCTAACACAGGGGGGAACTATGGCTACACCTTC. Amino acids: CASSDSNTGGNYGYTF.

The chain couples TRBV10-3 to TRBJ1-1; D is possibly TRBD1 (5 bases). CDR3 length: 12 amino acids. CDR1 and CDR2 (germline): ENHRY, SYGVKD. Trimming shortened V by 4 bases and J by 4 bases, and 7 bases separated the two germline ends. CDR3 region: CAISGGVTEAFF. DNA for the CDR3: TGTGCCATCAGTGGGGGGGTCACTGAAGCTTTCTTT.

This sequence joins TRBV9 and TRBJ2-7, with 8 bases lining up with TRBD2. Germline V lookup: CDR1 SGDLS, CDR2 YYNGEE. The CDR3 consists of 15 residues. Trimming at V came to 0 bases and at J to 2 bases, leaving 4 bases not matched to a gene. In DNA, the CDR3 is TGTGCCAGCAGCGTAGCTAGCGGGCAAACCTACGAGCAGTACTTC. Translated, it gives CASSVASGQTYEQYF.

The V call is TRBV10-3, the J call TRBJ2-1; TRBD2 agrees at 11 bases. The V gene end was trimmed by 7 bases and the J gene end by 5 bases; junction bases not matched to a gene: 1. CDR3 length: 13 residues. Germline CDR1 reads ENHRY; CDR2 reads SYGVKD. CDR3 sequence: CAIMTSGNNEQFF. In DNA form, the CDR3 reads TGTGCCATCATGACTAGCGGGAACAATGAGCAGTTCTTC.

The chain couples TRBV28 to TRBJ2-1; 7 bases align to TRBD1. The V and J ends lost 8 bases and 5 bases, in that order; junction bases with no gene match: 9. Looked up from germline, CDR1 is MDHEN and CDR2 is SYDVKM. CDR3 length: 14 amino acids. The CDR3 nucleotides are TGTGCCAGCTTTCCTGGGACAGTTCACAATGAGCAGTTCTTC. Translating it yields CASFPGTVHNEQFF.